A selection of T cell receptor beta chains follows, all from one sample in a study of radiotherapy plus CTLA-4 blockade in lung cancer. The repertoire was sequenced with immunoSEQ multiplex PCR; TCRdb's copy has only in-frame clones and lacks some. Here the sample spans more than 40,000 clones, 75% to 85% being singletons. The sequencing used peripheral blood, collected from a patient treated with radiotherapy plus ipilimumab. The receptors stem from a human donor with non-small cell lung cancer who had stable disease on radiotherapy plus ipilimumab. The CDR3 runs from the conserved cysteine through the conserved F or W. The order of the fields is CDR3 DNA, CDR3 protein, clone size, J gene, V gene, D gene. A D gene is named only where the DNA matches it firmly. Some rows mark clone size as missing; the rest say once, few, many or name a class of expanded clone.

DNA: TGCGCCCAAACGCGGAGTAGGGGGACGAGAACTAATGAAAAACTGTTTTTT; CDR3: CAQTRSRGTRTNEKLFF; size: once; J: TRBJ1-4; V: TRBV10-1; D: .
DNA: TGTGCCAGCAGGCCTAACAGGGGAAACACTGAAGCTTTCTTT; CDR3: CASRPNRGNTEAFF; size: .; J: TRBJ1-1; V: TRBV6-1; D: TRBD1
DNA: TGTGCCAGCAGCGCCGACCGTGCAGGGGGTATCTCCTACAATGAGCAGTTCTTC; CDR3: CASSADRAGGISYNEQFF; size: .; J: TRBJ2-1; V: TRBV28; D: TRBD1
DNA: TGCGCCAGCAGCTTGGGGCAGGCCCGCTCTGGGGCCAACGTCCTGACTTTC; CDR3: CASSLGQARSGANVLTF; size: .; J: TRBJ2-6; V: TRBV5-1; D: .
DNA: TGTGCCAGCAGCTTTGGCGGATATGGCTACACCTTC; CDR3: CASSFGGYGYTF; size: .; J: TRBJ1-2; V: TRBV11-1; D: .
DNA: TGTGCCAGTAGAAACTGGGTACTAGGGAACACCGGGGAGCTGTTTTTT; CDR3: CASRNWVLGNTGELFF; size: .; J: TRBJ2-2; V: TRBV19; D: .
DNA: TGTGCCAGCAGCTTAGCGTCCAGGGGTACCGCTGAAGCTTTCTTT; CDR3: CASSLASRGTAEAFF; size: .; J: TRBJ1-1; V: TRBV7-2; D: .
DNA: TGTGCCAGTGGACGGGAGCCGGGAGCGGGAGATACGCAGTATTTT; CDR3: CASGREPGAGDTQYF; size: .; J: TRBJ2-3; V: TRBV7-3; D: .
DNA: TGTGCCAGCAGCATAAGTCCGGGACAGGGGGCCGTAGAGACCCAGTACTTC; CDR3: CASSISPGQGAVETQYF; size: .; J: TRBJ2-5; V: TRBV13; D: TRBD1
DNA: TGTGCCAGCAGCCAAGAGCGGGATTACAATGAGCAGTTCTTC; CDR3: CASSQERDYNEQFF; size: once; J: TRBJ2-1; V: TRBV14; D: .
DNA: TGTGCCAGCAGTCGACAGGGGTACACTGAAGCTTTCTTT; CDR3: CASSRQGYTEAFF; size: .; J: TRBJ1-1; V: TRBV27; D: TRBD1